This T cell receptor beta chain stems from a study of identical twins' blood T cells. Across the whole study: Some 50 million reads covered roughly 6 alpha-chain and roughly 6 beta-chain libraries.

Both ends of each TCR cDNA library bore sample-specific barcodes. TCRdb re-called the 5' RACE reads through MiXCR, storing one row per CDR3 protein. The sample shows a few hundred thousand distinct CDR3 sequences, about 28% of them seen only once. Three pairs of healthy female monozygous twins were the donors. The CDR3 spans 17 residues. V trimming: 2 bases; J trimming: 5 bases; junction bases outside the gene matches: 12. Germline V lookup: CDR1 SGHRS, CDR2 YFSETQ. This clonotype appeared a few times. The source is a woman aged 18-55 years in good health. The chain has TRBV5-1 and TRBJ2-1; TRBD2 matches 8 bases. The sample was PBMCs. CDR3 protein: CASSLVGGGLPNNEQFF. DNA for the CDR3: TGCGCCAGCAGCTTAGTAGGCGGGGGGCTTCCGAACAATGAGCAGTTCTTC.